This T cell receptor beta chain was identified in a study of blood T cell repertoires in COVID-19. Assay: immunoSEQ multiplex PCR; the TCRdb copy retains only in-frame clones and omits some. In the table there are almost 250,000 clones, roughly 90% of which are singletons. Germline-derived CDR1 and CDR2 are SGHNT and YENEEA. Trimming removed 4 bases from V and 4 bases from J, with 17 bases in between. This CDR3 comprises 16 residues. This clone showed up just a few times. The material sequenced was PBMCs or T cells enriched from blood (not recorded which). This TCR derives from a woman in her twenties or thirties who had recovered from COVID-19. This sequence joins TRBV11-3 and TRBJ2-1; D might be TRBD2 (5 bases). DNA of the CDR3: TGTGCCAGCAGCTACCGGTCGGGAAGTGGTTACAATGAGCAGTTCTTC. Protein: CASSYRSGSGYNEQFF.